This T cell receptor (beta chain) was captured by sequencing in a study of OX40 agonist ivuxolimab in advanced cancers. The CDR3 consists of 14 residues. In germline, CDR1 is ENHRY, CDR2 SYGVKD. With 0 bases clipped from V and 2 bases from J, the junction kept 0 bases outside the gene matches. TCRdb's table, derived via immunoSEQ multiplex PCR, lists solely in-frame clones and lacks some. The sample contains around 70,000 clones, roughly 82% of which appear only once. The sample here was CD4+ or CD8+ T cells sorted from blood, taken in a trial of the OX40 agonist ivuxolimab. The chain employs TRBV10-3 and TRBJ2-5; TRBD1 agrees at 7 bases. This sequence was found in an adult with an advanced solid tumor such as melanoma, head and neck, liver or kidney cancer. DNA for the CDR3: TGTGCCATCAGTGAGTCGGGACAGCAAGAGACCCAGTACTTC. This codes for CAISESGQQETQYF.